The entry that follows covers one T cell receptor (beta chain) sequence. The CDR3 has 18 amino acids. Per the germline V gene, CDR1 is GTSNPN and CDR2 is SVGIG (reference sequence). Trimming cost V 0 bases and J 2 bases, with 20 bases left between them. The data belong to a study of cytomegalovirus exposure and HLA in healthy donors. PCR involved 60 Vbeta and 13 Jbeta primers. This table comes from immunoSEQ multiplex PCR, and its TCRdb copy is limited to in-frame clones, with some not included. The table includes some 120,000 clones, 75% to 90% detected once. The rearrangement joins TRBV30 to TRBJ2-1; D perhaps matches TRBD2 (7 bases). The source of this sequence is a young man in good health and CMV-seropositive. Sample: PBMCs. Written as DNA, the CDR3 is TGTGCCTGGAGTGTTTGGGGGGGCGACTTTAACACCTACAATGAGCAGTTCTTC. The encoded protein is CAWSVWGGDFNTYNEQFF. The whole variable domain, filled in from reference TRBV30 and TRBJ2-1, reads SQTIHQWPATLVQPVGSPLSLECTVEGTSNPNLYWYRQAAGRGLQLLFYSVGIGQISSEVPQNLSASRPQDRQFILSSKKLLLSDSGFYLCAWSVWGGDFNTYNEQFFGPGTRLTVL.